Each of the 10 T cell receptor beta chains below was sequenced from the same sample in a study of T cell responses to AZD1222 COVID-19 vaccine. Here immunoSEQ multiplex PCR was the method, and the copy in TCRdb shows in-frame clones only, minus some. The repertoire includes tens of thousands of clones, about 80% of them detected once, and around 5% sits in the top ten. The sequencing used peripheral blood, collected 28 days after the second AZD1222 dose. The receptor source for this set is an adult who received the AZD1222 COVID-19 vaccine.

The rearrangement joins TRBV27 to TRBJ1-1; the D gene is possibly TRBD1 (5 bases). V gave up 6 bases and J gave up 4 bases, with 15 bases separating them. CDR1 and CDR2 (germline): MNHEY, SMNVEV (reference sequence). The CDR3 is made up of 14 amino acids. In nucleotides, the CDR3 is TGTGCCAGCAGCCCAGGGTTTCTTGGCACTGAAGCTTTCTTT. Its protein product is CASSPGFLGTEAFF.

This chain links TRBV10-1 with TRBJ1-2; 8 bases are shared with TRBD1. Per germline, CDR1 WNHNN and CDR2 SYGVQD (reference sequence). This CDR3 is 15 amino acids long. Unmatched junction bases numbered 13, after V lost 5 bases and J lost 8 bases. CDR3 in amino acids: CASSWDRSDPTGYTF. CDR3 coding DNA: TGCGCCAGCAGTTGGGACAGGTCAGACCCCACGGGCTACACCTTC.

V gene TRBV10-3 combines with J gene TRBJ1-4; maybe TRBD1 (5 bases). Trimming left V 3 bases short and J 0 bases short, with 5 bases between. There are 14 residues in the CDR3. Germline CDR1 and CDR2: ENHRY and SYGVKD. The DNA for the CDR3 is TGTGCCATCAGTGACAGGGCAACTAATGAAAAACTGTTTTTT. Encoded protein: CAISDRATNEKLFF.

This chain links TRBV15 with TRBJ1-5; TRBD1 aligns across 7 bases. The V segment lost 0 bases and the J segment 5 bases; nucleotides outside the gene matches: 4. CDR1 LNHNV and CDR2 YYDKDF come from the germline V gene (reference sequence). The CDR3 spans 15 residues. CDR3 sequence reads: CATSREQGRHQPQHF. The CDR3 nucleotides read TGTGCCACCAGCAGAGAACAGGGGAGGCATCAGCCCCAGCATTTT.

J is TRBJ1-6 and V is TRBV3-1 (or the pseudogene TRBV3-2), with 9 bases lining up with TRBD1. V dropped 4 bases and J dropped 7; count of bases not matched to a gene: 5. Germline CDR1 LGHDT, CDR2 YNNKEL (reference sequence). The CDR3 has 15 amino acids. Here the CDR3 DNA reads TGTGCCAGCAGCCCAGTGGGACAGGGAAATTCACCCCTCCACTTT. Encoded protein: CASSPVGQGNSPLHF.

The chain carries TRBV4-2 and TRBJ1-1; unclear D gene. Per the germline V gene, CDR1 is LGHNA and CDR2 is YNFKEQ. V gave up 1 base and J gave up 4 bases, with 7 bases separating them. The CDR3 has 13 amino acids. CDR3 in amino acids: CASSQALATEAFF. In nucleotides, the CDR3 is TGTGCCAGCAGCCAAGCCCTTGCCACTGAAGCTTTCTTT.

V gene TRBV2 combines with J gene TRBJ1-4; D remains ambiguous. The germline gives CDR1 SNHLY, CDR2 FYNNEI. This CDR3 has 13 amino acids. With 1 base removed from V and 9 bases from J, the gap between germline ends came to 9 bases. CDR3 sequence reads: CASSEEIGKKLFF. The CDR3 bases are TGTGCCAGCAGTGAAGAGATTGGGAAAAAACTGTTTTTT.

The chain combines TRBV29-1 with TRBJ1-2; a possible D gene is TRBD1 (6 bases). The CDR3 consists of 12 residues. Germline values: CDR1 SQVTM, CDR2 ANQGSEA. V was pared by 6 bases and J by 4 bases, with 12 bases between. The CDR3 region has the DNA TGCAGCGTCCTCGGGACAAGCTATGGCTACACCTTC. It specifies CSVLGTSYGYTF.

V gene TRBV7-2 combines with J gene TRBJ2-1; D call uncertain. The CDR3 is made up of 12 amino acids. V lost 5 bases, J lost 4 bases, and 6 bases lay in between. The V gene's germline CDR1 is SGHTA and CDR2 FQGNSA. The CDR3 region has the DNA TGTGCCAGCAGCCCGATGTACAATGAGCAGTTCTTC. This translates into CASSPMYNEQFF. Complete variable domain (other parts from reference TRBV7-2 and TRBJ2-1): GAGVSQSPSNKVTEKGKDVELRCDPISGHTALYWYRQSLGQGLEFLIYFQGNSAPDKSGLPSDRFSAERTGGSVSTLTIQRTQQEDSAVYLCASSPMYNEQFFGPGTRLTVL.

This clone has only one observation. The V and J genes are TRBV19 and TRBJ2-2; 8 nucleotides match TRBD1. This CDR3 contains 14 residues. V shed 10 bases, J shed 5 bases, and the junction held 9 bases outside the gene matches. Germline values: CDR1 LNHDA, CDR2 SQIVND (reference sequence). CDR3 residues: CATSRGRGTGELFF. In DNA, the CDR3 is TGTGCCACGTCCAGGGGGCGCGGAACCGGGGAGCTGTTTTTT.